Each of the 15 T cell receptor beta chains below was sequenced from the same sample in a study of blood T cell repertoires in COVID-19. Data came from immunoSEQ multiplex PCR; TCRdb stores just in-frame clones and leaves some out. The sample includes 100,000 to 150,000 clones, 85% to 90% of them seen just once. Sequenced: peripheral blood. The source is a human donor in a cohort sampled during active COVID-19.

The chain carries TRBV18 and TRBJ1-2; the match to TRBD1 covers 9 bases. From germline, CDR1 is KGHSH and CDR2 LQKENI. This CDR3 comprises 14 residues. V lost 5 bases to trimming and J lost 4 bases; unmatched junction nucleotides: 5. The CDR3 nucleotides are TGTGCCAGCTCAAGGGACAGGGCTAGCTATGGCTACACCTTC. Translated, it gives CASSRDRASYGYTF.

In this sample, this clone turned up a few times. This chain's CDR3 is CASSQEGPAGSYEQYF. The CDR3 nucleotides are TGCGCCAGCAGCCAGGAGGGACCAGCAGGATCCTACGAGCAGTACTTC. The J gene is TRBJ2-7, the V gene TRBV4-1, with D possibly TRBD2 on 6 matching bases. Germline V gene data show CDR1 as MGHRA and CDR2 as YSYEKL. The germline V and J ends were trimmed by 3 bases and 1 base, with 16 bases remaining between them. CDR3 length equals 16 residues.

The gene calls are TRBV12-3 or TRBV12-4 and TRBJ1-5, with 7 bases fitting TRBD1. This CDR3 has 13 residues. The V gene end was trimmed by 3 bases and the J gene end by 9 bases; junction bases not matched to a gene: 5. The CDR3 DNA reads as TGTGCCAGCAGTTTGGAGAGGACAGGGCCCCAGCATTTT. Protein product: CASSLERTGPQHF.

This clone was observed once. This chain links TRBV7-9 with TRBJ1-3; D is uncertain. The CDR3 is 15 amino acids. CDR1 and CDR2 (germline): SEHNR, FQNEAQ (reference sequence). Trimming shortened V by 0 bases and J by 2 bases, and 8 bases separated the two germline ends. The DNA for the CDR3 is TGTGCCAGCAGCTTAGCAGCCCGGGCTGGAAACACCATATATTTT. As protein: CASSLAARAGNTIYF.

This clone was counted a few times. This chain uses TRBV11-1 with TRBJ2-7, with a possible D match to TRBD1 (6 bases). CDR1 and CDR2 from the germline V gene are SGHAT and FQDESV (reference sequence). CDR3 length: 13 residues. The ends were cut back, 5 bases at V and 5 bases at J, with 13 bases in the middle. DNA of the CDR3: TGTGCCAGCAGCCCCACAGGGTCGGACGAGCAGTACTTC. It encodes CASSPTGSDEQYF.

The CDR3 reads CASSEVAETSYTF. DNA of the CDR3: TGTGCCAGCAGTGAAGTAGCGGAGACAAGCTACACCTTC. V gene TRBV6-1 combines with J gene TRBJ1-2; unclear D gene. V gave up 1 base and J gave up 9 bases, with 12 bases separating them. CDR3 length: 13 residues. Germline CDR1 is MNHNS and CDR2 is SASEGT.

This clone showed up just a few times. The genes are TRBV6-6 and TRBJ2-1, with 9 bases lining up with TRBD1. The CDR3 runs 16 residues. V dropped 2 bases and J dropped 2; count of bases not matched to a gene: 4. CDR1 and CDR2 from the germline V gene are MNHNY and SVGAGI (reference sequence). CDR3 loop: CASSYDRGGAYNEQFF. The CDR3 region has the DNA TGTGCCAGCAGTTACGACAGGGGGGGAGCCTACAATGAGCAGTTCTTC.

CDR3 bases: TGTGCCATCAGTGAAGGGGTGGTACAGCCCCAGCATTTT. Translation gives CAISEGVVQPQHF. The V and J genes are TRBV10-3 and TRBJ1-5; weak D call: TRBD1 (5 bases). This CDR3 is built from 13 residues. Per the germline V gene, CDR1 is ENHRY and CDR2 is SYGVKD. V was shortened by 3 bases and J by 7 bases, with 10 bases between the two germline ends.

The chain carries TRBV4-1 and TRBJ2-4; 12 bases fit TRBD2. The CDR3 runs to 16 residues. Trimming removed 3 bases from V and 8 bases from J; junction bases left unmatched: 8. CDR1 MGHRA and CDR2 YSYEKL come from the germline V gene. The CDR3 loop reads CASSQASGRAMHIQYF. CDR3 coding DNA: TGCGCCAGCAGCCAGGCTAGCGGGAGGGCGATGCACATTCAGTACTTC.

Turning to this clone: Other DNA sequences from this sample encode an identical CDR3 as well. CDR3 coding DNA: TGCGCCAGCAGCCCCCGGACTAGCGGGAGGAGCTCCTACGAGCAGTACTTC. It encodes CASSPRTSGRSSYEQYF. V is TRBV4-1 and J is TRBJ2-7, with 14 bases matching TRBD2. The CDR3 runs 17 residues. Looked up from germline, CDR1 is MGHRA and CDR2 is YSYEKL. Trimming removed 4 bases from V and 0 bases from J; junction bases left unmatched: 5.

The chain uses TRBV7-9 and TRBJ1-2; 8 nucleotides agree with TRBD1. This CDR3 has 13 amino acids. Germline lookup yields CDR1 SEHNR and CDR2 FQNEAQ (reference sequence). Trimming cost V 4 bases and J 10 bases; bases outside gene matches: 8. The CDR3 reads CASSSTGGKPYTF. In nucleotides, the CDR3 is TGTGCCAGCAGCTCTACAGGGGGTAAACCCTACACCTTC.

In this sample, this clone turned up a few times. The chain joins TRBV19 to TRBJ1-6; TRBD1 is a possible D gene (6 bases). Germline CDR1 is LNHDA and CDR2 is SQIVND (reference sequence). V was shortened by 5 bases and J by 9 bases, with 14 bases between the two germline ends. The CDR3 is 14 amino acids. The CDR3 sequence: CASSSWTASSPLHF. CDR3 nucleotide sequence: TGTGCCAGTAGTTCCTGGACAGCGAGTTCACCCCTCCACTTT.

The chain links TRBV6-4 to TRBJ2-7, with TRBD1 as a possible D gene (7 bases). Trimming left V 5 bases short and J 3 bases short, with 8 bases between. CDR3 length: 12 amino acids. The germline V gene has CDR1 MRHNA and CDR2 SNTAGT. CDR3 sequence (DNA): TGTGCCAGCAGTCAGGGGGGCTACGAGCAGTACTTC. This gives the protein CASSQGGYEQYF.

The genes are TRBV10-3 and TRBJ2-3, with no clear D. V was shortened by 6 bases and J by 5 bases, with 12 bases between the two germline ends. CDR1 is ENHRY and CDR2 is SYGVKD in the germline V gene. This CDR3 is 13 amino acids long. The CDR3 reads CAISVSGGDTQYF. The DNA of the CDR3 is TGTGCCATCAGCGTGTCAGGTGGAGATACGCAGTATTTT.

V gene TRBV10-2 combines with J gene TRBJ2-2; 7 nucleotides agree with TRBD2. Germline values: CDR1 WSHSY, CDR2 SAAADI. V shed 3 bases and J 6 bases; nucleotides not matched to a gene: 1. This CDR3 region has 13 residues. The CDR3 sequence: CASSDSGAGELFF. The CDR3 bases are TGCGCCAGCAGTGACAGCGGGGCCGGGGAGCTGTTTTTT.